Each of the 8 T cell receptor beta chains below was sequenced from the same sample in a study of blood T cell repertoires in COVID-19. This table comes from immunoSEQ multiplex PCR, and its TCRdb copy is limited to in-frame clones, with some not included. This sample yields roughly 55,000 clones, of which around 86% are seen a single time; approximately 7.1% belongs to the top ten. What was sequenced was peripheral blood. These receptors all stem from a middle-aged man with active COVID-19.

The rearrangement links TRBV25-1 to TRBJ1-3; 7 bases are a match to TRBD1. The CDR3 contains 14 residues. V shed 4 bases, J shed 6 bases, and the junction held 6 bases outside the gene matches. Germline loops: CDR1 MGHDK, CDR2 SYGVNS. This CDR3 is CASSVPGQTNTIYF. The CDR3 coding sequence is TGTGCCAGCAGTGTCCCGGGACAGACAAACACCATATATTTT.

This chain uses TRBV18 with TRBJ2-1; 8 nucleotides align to TRBD2. CDR1 and CDR2 (germline): KGHSH, LQKENI. CDR3 size: 15 residues. Trimming at V came to 2 bases and at J to 3 bases, leaving 3 bases not matched to a gene. For the CDR3, the DNA is TGTGCCAGCTCACCAGGCGGGAGGAACTACAATGAGCAGTTCTTC. Amino acid sequence: CASSPGGRNYNEQFF.

The chain is built from TRBV11-2 and TRBJ1-1, with a possible D match to TRBD1 (6 bases). The length of the CDR3 is 16 residues. The V and J ends lost 7 bases and 0 bases respectively, with 18 bases between them. Germline CDR1 reads SGHAT; CDR2 reads FQNNGV. CDR3 sequence: CASIQGQGIMNTEAFF. DNA of the CDR3: TGTGCCAGCATCCAAGGCCAGGGGATCATGAACACTGAAGCTTTCTTT.

This rearrangement joins TRBV7-9 to TRBJ1-6, with D maybe TRBD1 (6 bases). CDR3 length: 13 residues. Germline-derived CDR1 and CDR2 are SEHNR and FQNEAQ (reference sequence). Trimming stripped 2 bases from V and 7 bases from J, with 6 bases between. CDR3 loop: CASSLTGNSPLHF. The CDR3 nucleotides read TGTGCCAGCAGCTTAACAGGGAATTCACCCCTCCACTTT.

This clone occurred once. The chain carries TRBV7-6 and TRBJ2-7; TRBD1 matches 8 bases. The CDR3 has 15 amino acids. V was clipped by 5 bases and J by 0 bases; unmatched bases: 6. Germline loops: CDR1 SGHVS, CDR2 FNYEAQ. CDR3 in amino acids: CASSRGQGGSYEQYF. CDR3 DNA: TGTGCCAGCAGCAGAGGACAGGGTGGCTCCTACGAGCAGTACTTC.

The chain links TRBV27 to TRBJ1-5; 8 bases agree with TRBD1. Germline CDR1 is MNHEY and CDR2 is SMNVEV (reference sequence). V dropped 5 bases and J dropped 4; count of bases not matched to a gene: 10. CDR3 size: 16 residues. DNA for the CDR3: TGTGCCAGCAGTCGACAGGGGCTGGAGATTAATCAGCCCCAGCATTTT. This codes for CASSRQGLEINQPQHF.

The rearrangement links TRBV13 to TRBJ2-7, with TRBD1 matching 10 bases. CDR1 PRHDT and CDR2 FYEKMQ come from the germline V gene (reference sequence). J was trimmed by 2 bases and V by 2 bases; bases with no gene match: 3. The CDR3 has 15 amino acids. The CDR3 DNA reads TGTGCCAGCAGCTTACCGACAGGGGGCGCCTACGAGCAGTACTTC. Translating it yields CASSLPTGGAYEQYF.

This rearrangement joins TRBV7-2 to TRBJ2-2; 9 bases are shared with TRBD2. CDR1 and CDR2 from the germline V gene are SGHTA and FQGNSA. This CDR3 is built from 15 residues. V shed 8 bases and J 1 base; nucleotides not matched to a gene: 5. The CDR3 reads CASVLSGGNTGELFF. CDR3 nucleotide sequence: TGTGCCAGCGTACTTAGCGGGGGGAACACCGGGGAGCTGTTTTTT. Supplemented by reference TRBV7-2 and TRBJ2-2, the full variable domain reads GAGVSQSPSNKVTEKGKDVELRCDPISGHTALYWYRQSLGQGLEFLIYFQGNSAPDKSGLPSDRFSAERTGGSVSTLTIQRTQQEDSAVYLCASVLSGGNTGELFFGEGSRLTVL.